This T cell receptor (beta chain) was obtained from a study of technical replicates of blood from a few donors. In germline, CDR1 is SGHVS, CDR2 FNYEAQ. The CDR3 consists of 15 residues. V lost 5 bases to trimming and J lost 2 bases; unmatched junction nucleotides: 3. Method: immunoSEQ multiplex PCR; TCRdb's copy keeps in-frame clones and lacks some. The sample lists about 80,000 clones, 80% to 90% occurring once. The chain is built from TRBV7-6 and TRBJ1-4; 9 nucleotides agree with TRBD1. The clonotype comes from a human donor in good health. Some clones in this sample may be carry-over from other donors' samples. The specimen sequenced was PBMCs. The DNA for the CDR3 is TGTGCCAGCAGCCACAGGGGGCGGACTAATGAAAAACTGTTTTTT. Translated: CASSHRGRTNEKLFF. Together with reference TRBV7-6 and TRBJ1-4, the CDR3 gives the full variable domain: GAGVSQSPRYKVTKRGQDVALRCDPISGHVSLYWYRQALGQGPEFLTYFNYEAQQDKSGLPNDRFSAERPEGSISTLTIQRTEQRDSAMYRCASSHRGRTNEKLFFGSGTQLSVL.